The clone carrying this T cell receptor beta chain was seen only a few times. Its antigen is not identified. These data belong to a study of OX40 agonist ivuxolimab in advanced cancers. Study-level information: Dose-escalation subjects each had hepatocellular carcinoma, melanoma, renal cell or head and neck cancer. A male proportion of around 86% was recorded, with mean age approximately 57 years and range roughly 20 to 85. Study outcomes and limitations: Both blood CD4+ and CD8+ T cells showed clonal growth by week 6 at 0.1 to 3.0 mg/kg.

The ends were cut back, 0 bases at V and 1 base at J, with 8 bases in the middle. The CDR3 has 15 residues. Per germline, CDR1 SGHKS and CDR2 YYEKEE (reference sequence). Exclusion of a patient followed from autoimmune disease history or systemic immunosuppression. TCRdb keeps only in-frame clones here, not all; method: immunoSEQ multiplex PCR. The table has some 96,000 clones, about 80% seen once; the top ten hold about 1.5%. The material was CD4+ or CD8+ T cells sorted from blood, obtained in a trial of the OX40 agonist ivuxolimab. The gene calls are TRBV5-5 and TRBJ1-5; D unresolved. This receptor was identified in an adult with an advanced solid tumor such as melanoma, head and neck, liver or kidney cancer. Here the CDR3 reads CASSLAVTSNQPQHF. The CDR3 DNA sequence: TGTGCCAGCAGCTTGGCCGTTACAAGCAATCAGCCCCAGCATTTT.